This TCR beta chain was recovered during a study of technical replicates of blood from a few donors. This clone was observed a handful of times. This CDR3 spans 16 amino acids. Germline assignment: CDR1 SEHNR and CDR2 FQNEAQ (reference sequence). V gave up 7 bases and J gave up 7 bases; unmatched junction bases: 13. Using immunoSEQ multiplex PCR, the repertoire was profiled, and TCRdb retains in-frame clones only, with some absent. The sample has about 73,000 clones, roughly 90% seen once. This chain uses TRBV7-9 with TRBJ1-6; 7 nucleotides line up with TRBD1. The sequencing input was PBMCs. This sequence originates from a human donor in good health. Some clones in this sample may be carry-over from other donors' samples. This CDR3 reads CASTRGGGDRNSPLHF. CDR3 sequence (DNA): TGTGCCAGCACGAGGGGTGGTGGGGACAGAAATTCACCCCTCCACTTT.